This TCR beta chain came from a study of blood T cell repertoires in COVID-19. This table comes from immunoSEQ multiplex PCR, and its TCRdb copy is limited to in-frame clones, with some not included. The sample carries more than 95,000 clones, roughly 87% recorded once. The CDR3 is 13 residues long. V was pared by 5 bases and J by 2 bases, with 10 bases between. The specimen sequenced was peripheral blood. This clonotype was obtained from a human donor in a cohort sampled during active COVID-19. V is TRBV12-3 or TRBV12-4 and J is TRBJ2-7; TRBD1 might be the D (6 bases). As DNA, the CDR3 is TGTGCCAGCAGTGACCGGGACACCTACGAGCAGTACTTC. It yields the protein CASSDRDTYEQYF.